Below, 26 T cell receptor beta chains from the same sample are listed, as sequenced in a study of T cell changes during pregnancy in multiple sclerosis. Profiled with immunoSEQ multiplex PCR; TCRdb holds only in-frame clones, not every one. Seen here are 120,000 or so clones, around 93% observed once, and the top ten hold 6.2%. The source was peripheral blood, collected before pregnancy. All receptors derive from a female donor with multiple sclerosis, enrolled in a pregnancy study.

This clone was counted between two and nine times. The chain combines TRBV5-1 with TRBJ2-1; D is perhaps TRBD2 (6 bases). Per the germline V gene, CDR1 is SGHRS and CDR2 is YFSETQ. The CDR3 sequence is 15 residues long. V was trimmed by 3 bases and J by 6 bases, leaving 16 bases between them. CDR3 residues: CASSSATSHGNEQFF. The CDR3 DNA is TGCGCCAGCAGCTCGGCAACTAGCCATGGCAATGAGCAGTTCTTC. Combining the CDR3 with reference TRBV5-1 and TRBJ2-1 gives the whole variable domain KAGVTQTPRYLIKTRGQQVTLSCSPISGHRSVSWYQQTPGQGLQFLFEYFSETQRNKGNFPGRFSGRQFSNSRSEMNVSTLELGDSALYLCASSSATSHGNEQFFGPGTRLTVL.

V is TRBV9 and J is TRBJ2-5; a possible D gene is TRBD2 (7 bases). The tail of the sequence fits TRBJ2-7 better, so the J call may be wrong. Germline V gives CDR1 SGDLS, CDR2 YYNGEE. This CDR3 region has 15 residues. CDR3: CASSVAGGGYYEQYF. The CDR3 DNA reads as TGTGCCAGCAGCGTAGCTGGCGGGGGCTACTACGAGCAGTACTTC.

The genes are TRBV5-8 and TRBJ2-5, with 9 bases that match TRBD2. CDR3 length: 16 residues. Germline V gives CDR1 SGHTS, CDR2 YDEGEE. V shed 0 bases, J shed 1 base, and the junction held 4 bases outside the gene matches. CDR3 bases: TGTGCCAGCAGCTTGGGGATAGCGGGAGCCCAAGAGACCCAGTACTTC. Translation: CASSLGIAGAQETQYF.

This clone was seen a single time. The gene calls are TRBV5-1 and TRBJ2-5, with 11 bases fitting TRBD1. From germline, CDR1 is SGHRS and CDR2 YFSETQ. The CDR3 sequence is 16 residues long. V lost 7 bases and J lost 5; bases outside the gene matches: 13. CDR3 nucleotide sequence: TGCGCCAGCCTAAGGACTCCCGGACAGGGGGCGGAGACCCAGTACTTC. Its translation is CASLRTPGQGAETQYF.

The CDR3 coding sequence is TGTGCCAGCAGTTACTTAGCGGGAGCAGAAGATACGCAGTATTTT. This translates into CASSYLAGAEDTQYF. V usage is TRBV6-5 and J usage is TRBJ2-3, with TRBD2 matching 9 bases. The V gene's germline CDR1 is MNHEY and CDR2 SVGAGI. CDR3 length equals 15 residues. Losses at the gene ends were 1 base for V and 5 bases for J; bases not matched to a gene: 4.

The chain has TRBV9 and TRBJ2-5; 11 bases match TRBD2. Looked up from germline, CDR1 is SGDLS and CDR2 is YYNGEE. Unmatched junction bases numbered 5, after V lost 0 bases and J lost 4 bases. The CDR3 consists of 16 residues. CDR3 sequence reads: CASSVDSGGAGETQYF. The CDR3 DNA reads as TGTGCCAGCAGCGTAGATAGCGGGGGGGCAGGAGAGACCCAGTACTTC.

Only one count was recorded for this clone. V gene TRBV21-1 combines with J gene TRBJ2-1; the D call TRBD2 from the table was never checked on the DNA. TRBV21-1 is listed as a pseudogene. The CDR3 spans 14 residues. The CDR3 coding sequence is TGTGCCAGCAGCCCCCGCCGGGTGTACAATGAGCAGTTCTTC. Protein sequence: CASSPRRVYNEQFF.

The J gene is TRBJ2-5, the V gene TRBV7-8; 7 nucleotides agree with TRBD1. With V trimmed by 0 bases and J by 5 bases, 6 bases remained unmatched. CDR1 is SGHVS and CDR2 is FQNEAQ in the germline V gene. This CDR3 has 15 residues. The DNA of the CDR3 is TGTGCCAGCAGCTTAGCTCTACAGGGGATCGAGACCCAGTACTTC. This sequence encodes CASSLALQGIETQYF.

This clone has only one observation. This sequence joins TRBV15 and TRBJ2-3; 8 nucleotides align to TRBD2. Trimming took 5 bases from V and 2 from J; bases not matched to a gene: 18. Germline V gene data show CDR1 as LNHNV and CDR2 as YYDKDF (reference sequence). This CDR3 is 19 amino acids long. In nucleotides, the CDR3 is TGTGCCACCAGCCATCCTCAAATTCACGCGGGGGGATCCACAGATACGCAGTATTTT. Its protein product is CATSHPQIHAGGSTDTQYF.

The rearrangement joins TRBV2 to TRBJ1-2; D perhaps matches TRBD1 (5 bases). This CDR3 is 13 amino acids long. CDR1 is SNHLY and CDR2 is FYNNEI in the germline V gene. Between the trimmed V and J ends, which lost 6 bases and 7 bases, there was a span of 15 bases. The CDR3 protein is CASRTGEVGGYTF. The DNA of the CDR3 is TGTGCCAGCAGGACGGGGGAGGTGGGTGGCTACACCTTC.

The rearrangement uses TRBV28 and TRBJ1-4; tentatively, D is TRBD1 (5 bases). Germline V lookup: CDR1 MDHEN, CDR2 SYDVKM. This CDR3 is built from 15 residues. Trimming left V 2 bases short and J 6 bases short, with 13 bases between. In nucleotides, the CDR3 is TGTGCCAGCAGTTTAATGGCAGGGCCATATGAAAAACTGTTTTTT. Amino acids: CASSLMAGPYEKLFF.

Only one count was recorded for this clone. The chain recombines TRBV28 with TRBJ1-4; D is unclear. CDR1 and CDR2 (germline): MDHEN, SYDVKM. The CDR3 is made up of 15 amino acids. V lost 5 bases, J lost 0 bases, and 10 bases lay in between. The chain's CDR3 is CASSLSFATNEKLFF. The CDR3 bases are TGTGCCAGCAGTCTGAGTTTTGCAACTAATGAAAAACTGTTTTTT.

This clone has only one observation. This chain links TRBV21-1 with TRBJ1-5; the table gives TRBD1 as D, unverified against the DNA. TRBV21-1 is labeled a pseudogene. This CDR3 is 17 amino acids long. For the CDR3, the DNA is TGTGCCAGCAGCACGGGACAGGGGGCTAGGCGCAATCAGCCCCAGCATTTT. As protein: CASSTGQGARRNQPQHF.

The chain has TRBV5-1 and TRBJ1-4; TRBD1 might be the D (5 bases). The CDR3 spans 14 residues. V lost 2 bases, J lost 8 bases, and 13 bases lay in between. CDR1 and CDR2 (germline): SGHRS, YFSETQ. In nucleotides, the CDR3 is TGCGCCAGCAGCTTTAACCAGGGTCGCGAAAAACTGTTTTTT. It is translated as CASSFNQGREKLFF.

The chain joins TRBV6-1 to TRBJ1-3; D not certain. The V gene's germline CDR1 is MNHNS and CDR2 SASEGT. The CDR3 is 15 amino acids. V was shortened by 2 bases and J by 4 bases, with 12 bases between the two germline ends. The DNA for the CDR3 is TGTGCCAGCAGTGAAACGTGGGCAGGAGGAAACACCATATATTTT. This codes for CASSETWAGGNTIYF.

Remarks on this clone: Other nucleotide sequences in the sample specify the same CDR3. CDR3 DNA sequence: TGTGCCAGCAGTTTGGGGACTCTGTCCTACGAGCAGTACTTC. It is translated as CASSLGTLSYEQYF. V gene TRBV28 combines with J gene TRBJ2-7; D is possibly TRBD2 (6 bases). The CDR3 runs to 14 residues. Germline values: CDR1 MDHEN, CDR2 SYDVKM. Between the trimmed V and J ends, which lost 3 bases and 1 base, there was a span of 10 bases.

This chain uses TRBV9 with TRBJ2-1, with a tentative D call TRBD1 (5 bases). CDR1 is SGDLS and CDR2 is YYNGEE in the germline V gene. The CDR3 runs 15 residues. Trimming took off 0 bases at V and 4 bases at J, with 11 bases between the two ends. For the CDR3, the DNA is TGTGCCAGCAGCGTAGACCAGGGATCATACAATGAGCAGTTCTTC. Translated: CASSVDQGSYNEQFF. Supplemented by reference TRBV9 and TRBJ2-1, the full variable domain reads DSGVTQTPKHLITATGQRVTLRCSPRSGDLSVYWYQQSLDQGLQFLIQYYNGEERAKGNILERFSAQQFPDLHSELNLSSLELGDSALYFCASSVDQGSYNEQFFGPGTRLTVL.

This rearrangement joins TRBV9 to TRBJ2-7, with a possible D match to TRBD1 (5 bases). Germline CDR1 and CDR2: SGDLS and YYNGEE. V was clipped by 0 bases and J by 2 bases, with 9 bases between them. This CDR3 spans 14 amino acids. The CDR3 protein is CASSVVPGTYEQYF. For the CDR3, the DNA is TGTGCCAGCAGCGTAGTCCCAGGGACCTACGAGCAGTACTTC.

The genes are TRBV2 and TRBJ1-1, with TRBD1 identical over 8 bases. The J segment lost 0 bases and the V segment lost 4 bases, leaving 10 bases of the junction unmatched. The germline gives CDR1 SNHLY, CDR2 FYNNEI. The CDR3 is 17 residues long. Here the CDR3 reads CASSGTSGGAVNTEAFF. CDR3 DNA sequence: TGTGCCAGCAGTGGTACTTCAGGGGGCGCGGTGAACACTGAAGCTTTCTTT. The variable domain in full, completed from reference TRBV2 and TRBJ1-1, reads EPEVTQTPSHQVTQMGQEVILRCVPISNHLYFYWYRQILGQKVEFLVSFYNNEISEKSEIFDDQFSVERPDGSNFTLKIRSTKLEDSAMYFCASSGTSGGAVNTEAFFGQGTRLTVV.

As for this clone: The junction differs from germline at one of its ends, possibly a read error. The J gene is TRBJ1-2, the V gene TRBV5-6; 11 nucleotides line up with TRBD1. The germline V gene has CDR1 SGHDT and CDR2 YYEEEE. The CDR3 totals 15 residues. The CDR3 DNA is TGTGCCAGCAGCTTTATGGACAGGGGGCAATATGGCTACGCCTTC. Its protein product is CASSFMDRGQYGYAF.

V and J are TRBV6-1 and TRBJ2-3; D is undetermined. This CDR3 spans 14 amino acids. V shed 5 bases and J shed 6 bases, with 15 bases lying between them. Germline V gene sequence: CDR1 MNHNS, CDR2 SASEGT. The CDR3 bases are TGTGCCAGCAGTATTTATGGTGCCGGGGATACGCAGTATTTT. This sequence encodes CASSIYGAGDTQYF.

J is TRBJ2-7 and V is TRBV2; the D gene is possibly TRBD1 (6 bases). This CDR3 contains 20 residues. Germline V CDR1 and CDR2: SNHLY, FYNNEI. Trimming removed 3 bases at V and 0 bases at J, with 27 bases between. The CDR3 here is CASSEPTLPAPRDNSYEQYF. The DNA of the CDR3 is TGTGCCAGCAGTGAGCCGACCCTTCCGGCCCCCCGGGACAACTCCTACGAGCAGTACTTC.

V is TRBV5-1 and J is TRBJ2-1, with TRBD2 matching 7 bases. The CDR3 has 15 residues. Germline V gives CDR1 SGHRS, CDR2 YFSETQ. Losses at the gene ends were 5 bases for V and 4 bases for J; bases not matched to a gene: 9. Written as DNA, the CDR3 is TGCGCCAGCAGTCCGAGTAGCGGGTTGTACAATGAGCAGTTCTTC. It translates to CASSPSSGLYNEQFF.

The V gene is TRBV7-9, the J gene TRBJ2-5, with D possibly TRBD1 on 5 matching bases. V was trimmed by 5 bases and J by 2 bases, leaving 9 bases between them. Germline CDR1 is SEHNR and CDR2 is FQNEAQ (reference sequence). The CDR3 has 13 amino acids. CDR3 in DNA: TGTGCCAGCAGCCCTGACAGTCAAGAGACCCAGTACTTC. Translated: CASSPDSQETQYF. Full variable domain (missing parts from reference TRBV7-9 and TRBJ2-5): DTGVSQNPRHKITKRGQNVTFRCDPISEHNRLYWYRQTLGQGPEFLTYFQNEAQLEKSRLLSDRFSAERPKGSFSTLEIQRTEQGDSAMYLCASSPDSQETQYFGPGTRLLVL.

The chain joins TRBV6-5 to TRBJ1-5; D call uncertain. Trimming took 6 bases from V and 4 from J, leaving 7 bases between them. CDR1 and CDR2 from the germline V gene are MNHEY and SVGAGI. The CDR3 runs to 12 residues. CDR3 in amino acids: CASRSGNQPQHF. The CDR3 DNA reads TGTGCCAGCAGGTCCGGGAATCAGCCCCAGCATTTT.

The CDR3 region has the DNA TGTGCCAGCGATAGACAGGGGTCTCCTAACTATGGCTACACCTTC. It encodes CASDRQGSPNYGYTF. The rearrangement uses TRBV5-6 and TRBJ1-2, with 8 bases lining up with TRBD1. V lost 7 bases, J lost 0 bases, and 8 bases stayed unmatched. The CDR3 is 15 amino acids. Germline CDR1 reads SGHDT; CDR2 reads YYEEEE. Filled out from reference TRBV5-6 and TRBJ1-2, the complete variable domain reads DAGVTQSPTHLIKTRGQQVTLRCSPKSGHDTVSWYQQALGQGPQFIFQYYEEEERQRGNFPDRFSGHQFPNYSSELNVNALLLGDSALYLCASDRQGSPNYGYTFGSGTRLTVV.